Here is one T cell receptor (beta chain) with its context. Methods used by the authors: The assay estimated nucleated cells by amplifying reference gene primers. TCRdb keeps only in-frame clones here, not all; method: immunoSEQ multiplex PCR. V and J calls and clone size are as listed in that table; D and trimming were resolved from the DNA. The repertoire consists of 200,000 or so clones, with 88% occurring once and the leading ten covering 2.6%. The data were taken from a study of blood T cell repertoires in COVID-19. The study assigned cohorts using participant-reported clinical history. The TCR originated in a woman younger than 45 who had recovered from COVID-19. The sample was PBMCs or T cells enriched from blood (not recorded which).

DNA of the CDR3: TGTGCCAGCAGCTTCGCCTCACCGTCTTCTTCGGGGTATGGCTACACCTTC. It encodes CASSFASPSSSGYGYTF. The V and J genes are TRBV7-9 and TRBJ1-2; no definite D call. The germline gives CDR1 SEHNR, CDR2 FQNEAQ (reference sequence). Deletions cut 3 bases from V and 5 bases from J, with 22 bases between. CDR3 length: 17 residues. Together with reference TRBV7-9 and TRBJ1-2, the CDR3 gives the full variable domain: DTGVSQNPRHKITKRGQNVTFRCDPISEHNRLYWYRQTLGQGPEFLTYFQNEAQLEKSRLLSDRFSAERPKGSFSTLEIQRTEQGDSAMYLCASSFASPSSSGYGYTFGSGTRLTVV.